These 12 T cell receptor beta chains were sequenced from one sample in a study of blood T cell repertoires in COVID-19. The protocol was immunoSEQ multiplex PCR, while the TCRdb copy is restricted to in-frame clones and leaves out a portion. The sample shows fewer than 350,000 clones, about nine tenths of them seen only once. Sequenced material: peripheral blood. The receptors shown here come from a woman aged 25 to 45 with COVID-19, enrolled during active disease.

The chain links TRBV24-1 to TRBJ2-5, with 8 positions matching TRBD1. V lost 3 bases and J lost 5; bases outside the gene matches: 7. The germline gives CDR1 KGHDR, CDR2 SFDVKD. The CDR3 extends over 15 amino acids. CDR3 residues: CATSDTADRGETQYF. The CDR3 DNA reads TGTGCCACCAGTGATACTGCCGACAGGGGTGAGACCCAGTACTTC.

This chain links TRBV14 with TRBJ2-7, with TRBD1 identical over 9 bases. Unmatched junction bases numbered 3, after V lost 3 bases and J lost 12 bases. The CDR3 totals 11 residues. Germline-derived CDR1 and CDR2 are SGHDN and FVKESK. CDR3 residues: CASSQGGQGYF. For the CDR3, the DNA is TGTGCCAGCAGCCAGGGGGGACAGGGGTACTTC.

The chain recombines TRBV29-1 with TRBJ1-2; D is uncertain. The CDR3 spans 11 residues. Germline lookup yields CDR1 SQVTM and CDR2 ANQGSEA. The V end was cut by 2 bases, the J end by 7 bases, with 8 bases between. This chain's CDR3 is CSVEKPSGYTF. Here the CDR3 DNA reads TGCAGCGTTGAAAAACCCAGTGGCTACACCTTC. The full variable domain, completed using reference TRBV29-1 and TRBJ1-2, is SAVISQKPSRDICQRGTSLTIQCQVDSQVTMMFWYRQQPGQSLTLIATANQGSEATYESGFVIDKFPISRPNLTFSTLTVSNMSPEDSSIYLCSVEKPSGYTFGSGTRLTVV.

The sample holds many counts of this clone. The DNA of the CDR3 is TGTGCCAGCAGTTACGGGGTTAATTCACCCCTCCACTTT. This translates into CASSYGVNSPLHF. The J gene is TRBJ1-6, the V gene TRBV27; no definite D call. The V and J ends lost 4 bases and 6 bases respectively, with 7 bases between them. This CDR3 comprises 13 residues. Germline V gives CDR1 MNHEY, CDR2 SMNVEV (reference sequence).

The rearrangement joins TRBV19 to TRBJ1-5; D gene uncertain. With 0 bases removed from V and 9 bases from J, the gap between germline ends came to 9 bases. This CDR3 spans 13 amino acids. Germline CDR1 is LNHDA and CDR2 is SQIVND (reference sequence). CDR3 in amino acids: CASSIDLELPQHF. In DNA, the CDR3 is TGTGCCAGTAGTATAGATCTGGAGCTGCCCCAGCATTTT. Using reference TRBV19 and TRBJ1-5 for the parts outside the CDR3, the full variable domain is DGGITQSPKYLFRKEGQNVTLSCEQNLNHDAMYWYRQDPGQGLRLIYYSQIVNDFQKGDIAEGYSVSREKKESFPLTVTSAQKNPTAFYLCASSIDLELPQHFGDGTRLSIL.

The chain carries TRBV4-1 and TRBJ1-5; tentatively, D is TRBD1 (6 bases). The CDR3 is 15 amino acids. V was clipped by 0 bases and J by 9 bases, with 15 bases between them. CDR1 is MGHRA and CDR2 is YSYEKL in the germline V gene. The CDR3 nucleotides are TGCGCCAGCAGCCAAGAAGGGGGTGCCGCAGGGCCCCAGCATTTT. This translates into CASSQEGGAAGPQHF.

For this clone: Germline is not matched at one junction end, which may reflect a read error. The chain carries TRBV5-4 and TRBJ2-5; weak D call: TRBD1 (6 bases). This CDR3 is built from 14 residues. In germline, CDR1 is SGHNT, CDR2 YYREEE (reference sequence). The CDR3 sequence is CASSSLTPGTGQHF. The CDR3 DNA reads TGTGCCAGCAGCTCGCTGACCCCCGGGACGGGACAACACTTC.

This chain joins TRBV3-1 (or the pseudogene TRBV3-2) and TRBJ1-6, with TRBD1 matching 8 bases. CDR1 is LGHDT, CDR2 YNNKEL, per germline (reference sequence). The ends lost 6 bases at V and 7 bases at J; junction bases unmatched: 5. This CDR3 comprises 14 residues. The CDR3 coding sequence is TGTGCCAGCAGAAACAGGGGGGAAAATTCACCCCTCCACTTT. It specifies CASRNRGENSPLHF.

V gene TRBV6-5 combines with J gene TRBJ2-1, with TRBD1 matching 7 bases. V lost 6 bases, J lost 0 bases, and 5 bases stayed unmatched. The CDR3 sequence is 15 residues long. Germline values: CDR1 MNHEY, CDR2 SVGAGI. The CDR3 DNA sequence: TGTGCCAGCAGACGGGACAGTAGCTCCTACAATGAGCAGTTCTTC. It encodes CASRRDSSSYNEQFF.

This chain links TRBV7-9 with TRBJ2-7; D gene ambiguous. This CDR3 region has 15 residues. Germline V CDR1 and CDR2: SEHNR, FQNEAQ (reference sequence). The V and J ends lost 5 bases and 2 bases respectively, with 16 bases between them. The CDR3 bases are TGTGCCAGCAGCCTCGAGAGGAGCCGACCCTACGAGCAGTACTTC. This codes for CASSLERSRPYEQYF.

V and J are TRBV10-2 and TRBJ2-7, with TRBD2 identical over 13 bases. The germline CDR1 and CDR2 sequences are WSHSY and SAAADI. J lost 3 bases, V lost 6 bases, and 2 bases had no gene match. The CDR3 runs 14 residues. CDR3 in DNA: TGCGCCAGCAGAGGACTAGCGGGAGTCTACGAGCAGTACTTC. It is translated as CASRGLAGVYEQYF.

J is TRBJ1-5 and V is TRBV10-3, with D unresolved. The V end was cut by 10 bases, the J end by 7 bases, with 8 bases between. The CDR3 sequence is 10 residues long. Germline V lookup: CDR1 ENHRY, CDR2 SYGVKD. CDR3 sequence (DNA): TGTGCCACCGGGGTCCAGCCCCAGCATTTT. It codes for CATGVQPQHF.